This section outlines one T cell receptor beta chain sequence together with its context. Antigen unknown. This entry is derived from a study of vaccination and CD4 T cells after COVID-19. The study's findings and limits: Spike mono-reactive clones accounted for 304 of the 307 vaccine-specific clones found in convalescent patients. Median SARS-CoV-2-reactive clonotype numbers went from approximately 21 to 38; this increase was not significant.

Documented treatment: roughly 11-day PBMC culture with coronavirus spike peptide pools or control peptides (ViraFEST assay). The CDR3 runs 15 residues. The germline V gene encodes CDR1 MRHNA and CDR2 SNTAGT. Unmatched junction bases numbered 5, after V lost 6 bases and J lost 1 base. An Oncomine TCR Beta short-read assay was used to sequence the DNA from cultured CD4+ T cells. TCRdb reprocessed the PCR reads via MiXCR and lists one record per CDR3 protein. The repertoire includes fewer than 15,000 distinct CDR3 sequences, over 40% of them detected once, and less than 10% sits in the top ten. The V and J genes are TRBV6-4 and TRBJ2-1, with 8 bases fitting TRBD1. Sequencing input: CD4+ T cells from blood, cultured in vitro. The receptor was isolated from a human donor who had recovered from COVID-19. CDR3 amino acids: CASRPQGVSYNEQFF. In nucleotides, the CDR3 is TGTGCCAGCAGACCACAGGGGGTGTCCTACAATGAGCAGTTCTTC.